Sequencing of this T cell receptor beta chain was carried out in a study of CD8+CD57+ T cells in acquired aplastic anemia. Study background: Sorted CD4+ and CD8+ cells yielded about 2.9 ug of DNA on average. Read counts for CD4+ cells (from healthy donors) averaged about 11 million.

Whole-study results and caveats: Significant differences in CD8+ Simpson's diversity were not observed between patients and controls. Overlap between patients and controls comprised 25 to 30 CD8+ CDR3 sequences.

As for this clonotype: The antigen remains undetermined.

CDR3 and TCR beta VDJ profiling relied on genomic DNA as the template. Using its own MiXCR run on the reads, TCRdb lists one record per CDR3 protein. The sample shows some 200,000 distinct CDR3 sequences, approximately 60% of them seen only once. CDR3 length equals 15 residues. CDR1 LGHNA and CDR2 YNFKEQ come from the germline V gene. V shed 7 bases and J 5 bases; nucleotides not matched to a gene: 10. Sequences were obtained from sorted CD4+, CD8+, or CD8+CD57+ T cells (not recorded which) from PBMCs. The clonotype originates from a human donor in good health. The chain uses TRBV4-2 and TRBJ2-7; 11 bases agree with TRBD1. The DNA of the CDR3 is TGTGCCAGCACCCCCGGGACAGGGGGACGGGACGAGCAGTACTTC. It translates to CASTPGTGGRDEQYF.